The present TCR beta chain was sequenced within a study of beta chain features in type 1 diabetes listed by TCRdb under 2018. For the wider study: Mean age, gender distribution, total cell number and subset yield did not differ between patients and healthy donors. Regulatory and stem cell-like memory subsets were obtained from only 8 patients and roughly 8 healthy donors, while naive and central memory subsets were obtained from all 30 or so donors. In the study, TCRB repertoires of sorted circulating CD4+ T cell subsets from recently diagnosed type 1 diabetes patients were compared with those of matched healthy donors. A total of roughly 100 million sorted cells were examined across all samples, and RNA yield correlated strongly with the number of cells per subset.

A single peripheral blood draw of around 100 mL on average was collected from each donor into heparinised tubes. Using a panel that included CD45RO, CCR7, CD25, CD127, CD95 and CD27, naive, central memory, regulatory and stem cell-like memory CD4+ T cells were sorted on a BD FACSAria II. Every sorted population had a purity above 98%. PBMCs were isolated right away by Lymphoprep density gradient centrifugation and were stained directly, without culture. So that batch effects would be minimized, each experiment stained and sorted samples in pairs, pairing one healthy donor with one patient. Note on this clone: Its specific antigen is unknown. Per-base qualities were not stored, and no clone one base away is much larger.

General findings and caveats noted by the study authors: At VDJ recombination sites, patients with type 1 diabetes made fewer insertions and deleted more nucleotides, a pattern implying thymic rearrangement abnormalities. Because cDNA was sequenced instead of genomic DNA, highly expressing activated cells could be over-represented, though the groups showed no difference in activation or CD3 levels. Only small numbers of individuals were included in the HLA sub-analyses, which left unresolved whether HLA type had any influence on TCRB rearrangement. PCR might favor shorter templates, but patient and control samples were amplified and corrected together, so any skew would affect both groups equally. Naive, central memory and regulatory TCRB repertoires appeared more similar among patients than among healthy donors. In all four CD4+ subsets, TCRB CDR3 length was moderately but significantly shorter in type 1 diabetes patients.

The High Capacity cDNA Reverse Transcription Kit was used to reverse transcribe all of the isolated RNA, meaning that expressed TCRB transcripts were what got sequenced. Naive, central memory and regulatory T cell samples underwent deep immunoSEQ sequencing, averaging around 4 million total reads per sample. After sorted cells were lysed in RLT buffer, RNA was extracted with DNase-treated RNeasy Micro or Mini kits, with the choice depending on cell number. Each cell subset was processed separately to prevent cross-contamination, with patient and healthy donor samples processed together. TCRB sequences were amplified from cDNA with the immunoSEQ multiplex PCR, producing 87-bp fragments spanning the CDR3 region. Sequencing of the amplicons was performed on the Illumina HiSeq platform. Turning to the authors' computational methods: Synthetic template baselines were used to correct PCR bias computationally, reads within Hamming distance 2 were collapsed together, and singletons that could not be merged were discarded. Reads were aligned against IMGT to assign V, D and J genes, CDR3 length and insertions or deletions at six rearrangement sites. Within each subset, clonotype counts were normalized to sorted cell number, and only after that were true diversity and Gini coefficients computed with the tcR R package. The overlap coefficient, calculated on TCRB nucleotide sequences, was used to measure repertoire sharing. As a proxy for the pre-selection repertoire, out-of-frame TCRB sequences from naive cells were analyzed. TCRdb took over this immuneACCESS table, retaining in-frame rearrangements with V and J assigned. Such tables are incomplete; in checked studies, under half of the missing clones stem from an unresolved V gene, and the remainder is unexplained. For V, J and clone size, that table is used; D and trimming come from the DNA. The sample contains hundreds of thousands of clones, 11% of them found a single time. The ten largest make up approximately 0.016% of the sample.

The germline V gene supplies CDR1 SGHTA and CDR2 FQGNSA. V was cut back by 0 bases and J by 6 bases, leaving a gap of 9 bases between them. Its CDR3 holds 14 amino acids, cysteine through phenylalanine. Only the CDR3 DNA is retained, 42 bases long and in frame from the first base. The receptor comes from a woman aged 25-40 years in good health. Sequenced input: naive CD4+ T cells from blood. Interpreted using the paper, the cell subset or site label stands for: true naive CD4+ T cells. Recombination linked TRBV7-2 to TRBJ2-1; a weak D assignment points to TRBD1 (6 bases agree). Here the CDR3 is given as CASSLASGVNEQFF. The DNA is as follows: TGTGCCAGCAGCTTAGCGTCAGGGGTCAATGAGCAGTTCTTC.